The sequence of this T cell receptor (beta chain) was determined in a study of blood T cell repertoires in COVID-19. Overall study context: Whether acute or convalescent, the COVID-19 samples came from the United States, Italy and Spain. PBMCs, B-cell-depleted T cells, or T cells provided the cDNA or gDNA that made up the material.

Cohorts were assigned according to the clinical history that participants reported. Repertoires were generated with immunoSEQ multiplex PCR, while TCRdb's copy carries only in-frame clones and drops some. The sample has approximately 450,000 clones, roughly 85% seen once; the top ten hold nearly 2%. The CDR3 length is 14 residues. Germline lookup yields CDR1 SEHNR and CDR2 FQNEAQ (reference sequence). V lost 1 base, J lost 5 bases, and 11 bases lay in between. The V and J genes are TRBV7-9 and TRBJ2-5, with unresolved D. The TCR was taken from a woman aged 18 to 35 with acute COVID-19. The sample comprised PBMCs or T cells enriched from blood (not recorded which). The CDR3 nucleotides read TGTGCCAGCAGCTTAGGAAGCGTGTGGGAGACCCAGTACTTC. It translates to CASSLGSVWETQYF.